The 19 T cell receptor beta chains reported below all come from one sample, sequenced in a study of tumor and adjacent non-tumor tissue in lung cancer. The template was RNA from unsorted bulk tissue. More than 3 cm separated this lung sample from the edge of the tumor. A modified ARM-PCR protocol with three rounds of nested PCR amplified TCRbeta. TCRdb independently ran MiXCR on the multiplex PCR reads; one entry per CDR3 protein. The data show about 110,000 distinct CDR3 sequences, roughly three fifths seen once. Sequencing was done on a sample of distant non-tumor lung tissue. The receptors were gathered from a man in his sixties with non-small cell lung cancer.

Concerning this clonotype: This may be a read error: a much more frequent sequence differs by one nucleotide. This is likely a read error, given that the CDR3 carries no conserved phenylalanine or tryptophan at its end. The chain uses TRBV20-1 and TRBJ1-3, with 7 bases fitting TRBD1. The CDR3 contains 14 residues. The germline CDR1 and CDR2 sequences are DFQATT and SNEGSKA (reference sequence). The junction had 6 bases not matched to a gene; V was cut back by 3 bases and J by 4 bases. CDR3 bases: TGCAGTGCTAGCACCAGGGGGATCGGAAACACCATATATTAT. Translating it yields CSASTRGIGNTIYY.

J is TRBJ1-2 and V is TRBV4-2, with 8 bases aligning to TRBD1. The CDR3 runs 17 residues. Trimming cost V 3 bases and J 7 bases; bases outside gene matches: 16. Germline lookup yields CDR1 LGHNA and CDR2 YNFKEQ. The CDR3 protein is CASSQPDRDCGFSGYTF. Here the CDR3 DNA reads TGTGCCAGCAGCCAGCCGGACAGGGATTGTGGTTTTAGTGGCTACACCTTC.

Details on this clonotype: A much larger clone differs from this one at a single base, so this may be a read error. V usage is TRBV7-8 and J usage is TRBJ2-5; D is unresolved. Germline CDR1 SGHVS, CDR2 FQNEAQ. The CDR3 extends over 12 amino acids. The CDR3 here is CASSTQPETHYF. In DNA, the CDR3 is TGTGCCAGCAGCACACAACCAGAGACCCATTACTTC.

A word on this clonotype: The CDR3 does not end in the conserved phenylalanine or tryptophan, so this is likely a read error. J is TRBJ2-1 and V is TRBV11-3, with a tentative D call TRBD1 (6 bases). Per the germline V gene, CDR1 is SGHNT and CDR2 is YENEEA. The CDR3 length is 15 residues. The CDR3 DNA is TGTGTCAGCACCAGCCGGGACACAACCTACAATGAGCAGTTCTAC. Its translation is CVSTSRDTTYNEQFY.

Concerning this clonotype itself: A read error may explain this, as a much larger clone is one base away. The rearrangement links TRBV12-3 or TRBV12-4 to TRBJ2-3; D gene unclear. The length of the CDR3 is 16 residues. The V and J ends lost 8 bases and 0 bases respectively, with 18 bases between them. The CDR3 DNA reads TGTGCCAGCTCAAGCCCCGGCGGTTATAGCACAGATACGCAGTATTTT. It translates to CASSSPGGYSTDTQYF.

About this clonotype itself: A junction boundary mismatches the germline segment, possibly from a read error. This chain uses TRBV12-3 or TRBV12-4 with TRBJ2-5; 12 bases map to TRBD2. The CDR3 is 15 residues long. CDR3 coding DNA: TGTGCCAACAGCCGACTAGCGGGAGCCGGAGAGACACAGTACTTC. Translating gives CANSRLAGAGETQYF.

On this clonotype: The conserved phenylalanine or tryptophan is not found at the CDR3 terminus, so this likely reflects a read error. The chain uses TRBV11-3 and TRBJ2-1; TRBD1 aligns across 11 bases. The CDR3 totals 18 residues. With 8 bases clipped from V and 8 bases from J, the junction kept 20 bases outside the gene matches. Germline assignment: CDR1 SGHNT and CDR2 YENEEA. CDR3 amino acids: CASDLEFPGGQGAHEQFY. In DNA, the CDR3 is TGTGCCAGCGACTTAGAATTCCCTGGAGGACAGGGGGCCCATGAGCAGTTCTAC.

On this clonotype: One end of the junction is discordant with germline, which a read error may explain. The V gene is TRBV30, the J gene TRBJ2-7; 7 nucleotides align to TRBD1. The CDR3 has 13 amino acids. The germline V gene encodes CDR1 GTSNPN and CDR2 SVGIG (reference sequence). Here the CDR3 DNA reads TGTGTCTGGAGACTCTCGACAGGGTCCGAGCAGTATTTC. It specifies CVWRLSTGSEQYF.

Remarks on this clonotype: Its ends do not fully match the called genes, so a read error is possible. The chain combines TRBV4-3 with TRBJ2-2; D is possibly TRBD2 (5 bases). CDR1 and CDR2 from the germline V gene are LGHNA and YSLEER. This CDR3 has 15 residues. The CDR3: CASSQDKAGTGELSF. The CDR3, as DNA: TGCGCCAGCAGCCAAGACAAGGCGGGCACCGGGGAGCTATCTTTT.

V usage is TRBV5-6 and J usage is TRBJ2-7; possibly TRBD1 or TRBD2 for D (5 bases each). CDR1 and CDR2 from the germline V gene are SGHDT and YYEEEE. The CDR3 runs to 16 residues. As DNA, the CDR3 is TGTGTCAACAGCTGGAGCCCAGGGACGGGGAGCTATGAGCAGTACTTC. It translates to CVNSWSPGTGSYEQYF.

For this clonotype: A read error may account for a junction end that differs from germline. In nucleotides, the CDR3 is TGTGCCAGCAACCAAGACGCCCCTTTGGGGACTGACTACGAGCAGTACTTC. Its translation: CASNQDAPLGTDYEQYF. The rearrangement uses TRBV4-2 and TRBJ2-7; D is perhaps TRBD2 (6 bases). The germline V gene has CDR1 LGHNA and CDR2 YNFKEQ. CDR3 length: 17 amino acids.

This clonotype came up many times. A junction boundary mismatches the germline segment, possibly from a read error. The chain is built from TRBV20-1 and TRBJ2-1, with TRBD2 matching over 10 bases. In germline, CDR1 is DFQATT, CDR2 SNEGSKA (reference sequence). The CDR3 totals 17 residues. CDR3: CSARGVAGGLIYNEQFF. CDR3 sequence (DNA): TGCAGTGCGAGAGGAGTAGCGGGAGGTTTGATCTACAATGAGCAGTTCTTC.

There are many counts of this clonotype. The genes are TRBV7-9 and TRBJ1-4; unclear D gene. Germline CDR1 SEHNR, CDR2 FQNEAQ (reference sequence). Trimming shortened V by 5 bases and J by 4 bases, and 2 bases separated the two germline ends. The CDR3 runs 11 residues. The CDR3 coding sequence is TGTGCCAGCAGCCTTAATGAAAAACTGTTTTTT. It specifies CASSLNEKLFF.

Concerning this clonotype: The conserved phenylalanine or tryptophan is not found at the CDR3 terminus, so this likely reflects a read error. The DNA of the CDR3 is TGTGCCAGCACAGACCCCCGGGACAGTGATTCACCCCTCCACTCT. As protein: CASTDPRDSDSPLHS. This chain joins TRBV6-2 or TRBV6-3 and TRBJ1-6; 7 bases map to TRBD1. This CDR3 has 15 residues. Germline V lookup: CDR1 MNHEY, CDR2 SVGEGT. Trimming cost V 7 bases and J 8 bases; bases outside gene matches: 11.

A word on this clonotype: A single base separates this from a much larger clone, so it may be a read error. The gene calls are TRBV4-1 and TRBJ2-1, with 7 bases aligning to TRBD2. This CDR3 contains 17 residues. The germline gives CDR1 MGHRA, CDR2 YSYEKL. The DNA of the CDR3 is TGCGCCAGCAGCCAGTCGCAGCGGGGTATCTCCTACAATGAGCAGCTCTTC. It encodes CASSQSQRGISYNEQLF.

The chain couples TRBV11-1 to TRBJ1-2, with a tentative D call TRBD1 (5 bases). Trimming left V 5 bases short and J 6 bases short, with 16 bases between. CDR3 length: 14 residues. Germline V gene data show CDR1 as SGHAT and CDR2 as FQDESV (reference sequence). The CDR3 loop is CASSTKGTDDGYTF. CDR3 in DNA: TGTGCCAGCAGCACCAAGGGGACCGATGATGGCTACACCTTC.

For this clonotype: This clone may be a read error of a much larger clone one base away. The chain recombines TRBV6-1 with TRBJ2-6; D perhaps matches TRBD2 (5 bases). There are 15 residues in the CDR3. Germline CDR1 and CDR2: MNHNS and SASEGT. With 8 bases removed from V and 2 bases from J, the gap between germline ends came to 13 bases. CDR3 in amino acids: CASGEQSAGANVLTF. CDR3 DNA sequence: TGTGCCAGCGGGGAGCAGTCCGCTGGGGCCAACGTCCTGACTTTC.

A note on this clonotype: The junction departs from the called germline gene at one end, perhaps through a read error. The chain employs TRBV12-5 and TRBJ2-3; D perhaps matches TRBD2 (5 bases). Per germline, CDR1 LGHNT and CDR2 FRNRAP. The length of the CDR3 is 14 residues. The CDR3: CASASRRSTDTQYF. The CDR3 DNA reads TGTGCTAGTGCTTCCCGGAGGTCCACAGATACTCAGTATTTT.

To note about this clonotype: Its ends do not fully match the called genes, so a read error is possible. The genes are TRBV4-1 and TRBJ2-7; the D is unclear. CDR3 length: 16 residues. Germline assignment: CDR1 MGHRA and CDR2 YSYEKL. The CDR3 protein is CVSSQDPSPPHYGQYF. CDR3 coding DNA: TGCGTCAGCAGCCAAGACCCCTCCCCTCCACATTACGGGCAGTACTTC.